This entry describes one T cell receptor beta chain. Original handling: Quantification of nucleated cells was approximated via reference gene primer amplification. Profiling relied on immunoSEQ multiplex PCR, and the TCRdb table lists in-frame clones only, not all of them. V and J calls and clone size follow that table, whereas D and trimming were derived from the DNA. The top ten hold 2.5% to 3.5% of the sample, which has more than 110,000 clones, almost 85% seen once. This record comes from a study of blood T cell repertoires in COVID-19. Study-wide context: Sites in the United States, Italy and Spain provided acute and convalescent COVID-19 samples. In each case, the material was cDNA or gDNA derived from T cells, B-cell-depleted T cells, or PBMCs.

V was shortened by 4 bases and J by 5 bases, with 13 bases between the two germline ends. Germline CDR1 is SGHRS and CDR2 is YFSETQ. The CDR3 contains 14 residues. Sequencing was carried out using peripheral blood. The chain carries TRBV5-1 and TRBJ2-1; no reliable D call. The clonotype originates from a man over 45 with acute or convalescent COVID-19. The CDR3 region is CASSPPRGDNEQFF. The CDR3 nucleotides are TGCGCCAGCAGCCCCCCGCGCGGAGACAATGAGCAGTTCTTC.